This T cell receptor beta chain was sequenced for a study of T-cell reconstitution after alpha-beta-depleted transplantation in children. Germline assignment: CDR1 SGDLS and CDR2 YYNGEE. The CDR3 consists of 14 residues. V lost 0 bases and J lost 0, with 7 bases in between. This clonotype occurred many times. Unique molecular identifiers were incorporated during preparation of the TCRbeta library. A single record per CDR3 protein comes from TCRdb applying MiXCR to the PCR reads. The sample carries 45,000 to 70,000 distinct CDR3 sequences, 44% recorded once. The sample here was PBMCs, mostly from graft donor cells, taken 360 days after TCRalphabeta/CD19-depleted stem cell transplant. The chain couples TRBV9 to TRBJ2-7, with unresolved D. The origin of this receptor is a male patient aged 10-17 years who had a stem cell transplant for acute lymphoblastic leukemia, so the T cells may come from the graft donor. Written as DNA, the CDR3 is TGTGCCAGCAGCGTAGAGGACGGCTCCTACGAGCAGTACTTC. Amino acids: CASSVEDGSYEQYF.